A single sample is the source of the 16 T cell receptor beta chains below, sequenced in a study of chemoradiotherapy in HPV16-positive cancers. Clones were read by immunoSEQ multiplex PCR, and TCRdb kept only the in-frame ones, dropping some. The top ten hold 16% of the sample, which has nearly 7,500 clones, approximately 79% seen once. Specimen: tumor tissue, collected from a patient who underwent chemoradiotherapy. Receptor source: a human donor with HPV-associated anogenital cancer.

This clone has only a few counts. The chain combines TRBV28 with TRBJ1-2; 9 bases agree with TRBD1. After removal of 5 bases from V and 11 bases from J, the junction contained 15 bases not matched to a gene. Germline CDR1 reads MDHEN; CDR2 reads SYDVKM. CDR3 size: 15 residues. The CDR3 DNA is TGTGCCAGCAGTCCTTTCATGGGGACAGGGCAGAGGTACACCTTC. This translates into CASSPFMGTGQRYTF.

V and J are TRBV5-1 and TRBJ2-3, with 9 bases aligning to TRBD1. V lost 4 bases to trimming and J lost 5 bases; unmatched junction nucleotides: 11. Germline V lookup: CDR1 SGHRS, CDR2 YFSETQ. The CDR3 is 16 residues long. The CDR3 spells CASSRTGTGLRDTQYF. The DNA for the CDR3 is TGCGCCAGCAGCCGTACCGGGACAGGGTTAAGAGATACGCAGTATTTT.

The V gene is TRBV19, the J gene TRBJ1-1, with D possibly matching TRBD1 (5 bases). Trimming took 8 bases from V and 3 from J, leaving 19 bases between them. There are 15 residues in the CDR3. Germline CDR1 reads LNHDA; CDR2 reads SQIVND (reference sequence). CDR3 region: CASQSRDPPHTEAFF. The CDR3 bases are TGTGCCAGTCAGAGTCGGGACCCACCTCACACTGAAGCTTTCTTT. The full variable domain, in which reference TRBV19 and TRBJ1-1 provide the parts outside the CDR3, is DGGITQSPKYLFRKEGQNVTLSCEQNLNHDAMYWYRQDPGQGLRLIYYSQIVNDFQKGDIAEGYSVSREKKESFPLTVTSAQKNPTAFYLCASQSRDPPHTEAFFGQGTRLTVV.

The V and J genes are TRBV10-1 and TRBJ2-3; TRBD2 matches at 9 bases. This CDR3 spans 14 amino acids. The germline V gene has CDR1 WNHNN and CDR2 SYGVQD (reference sequence). V was pared by 5 bases and J by 6 bases, with 6 bases of the junction left unmatched. CDR3 sequence: CASSPGTSSDTQYF. CDR3 DNA sequence: TGCGCCAGCAGTCCCGGGACTAGCAGCGATACGCAGTATTTT.

V is TRBV7-9 and J is TRBJ2-5; D is uncertain. Trimming left V 4 bases short and J 5 bases short, with 14 bases between. The germline gives CDR1 SEHNR, CDR2 FQNEAQ (reference sequence). This CDR3 is 14 amino acids long. CDR3 loop: CASSSREHRETQYF. The DNA for the CDR3 is TGTGCCAGCAGCTCGCGCGAACACCGGGAGACCCAGTACTTC.

The chain combines TRBV7-9 with TRBJ2-1; no firm D call. V lost 5 bases to trimming and J lost 5 bases, with 10 bases between them. This CDR3 contains 13 residues. Germline values: CDR1 SEHNR, CDR2 FQNEAQ (reference sequence). CDR3 coding DNA: TGTGCCAGCAGCCTAATACAGAACAATGAGCAGTTCTTC. It specifies CASSLIQNNEQFF.

This clone was seen more than once but under ten times. The chain combines TRBV2 with TRBJ1-2; weak D call: TRBD1 (5 bases). Germline CDR1 SNHLY, CDR2 FYNNEI. V was shortened by 6 bases and J by 2 bases, with 7 bases between the two germline ends. This CDR3 spans 12 amino acids. The CDR3 region has the DNA TGTGCCAGCAGAGGGGCGAACTATGGCTACACCTTC. Translating it yields CASRGANYGYTF.

This chain joins TRBV5-6 and TRBJ1-1, with D perhaps TRBD1 (6 bases). The CDR3 is 14 residues long. From germline, CDR1 is SGHDT and CDR2 YYEEEE. The V end lost 3 bases, the J end lost 5 bases, and 14 bases lay between the germline ends. In nucleotides, the CDR3 is TGTGCCAGCAGCTCACAGGGTGGGTTGACTGAAGCTTTCTTT. It translates to CASSSQGGLTEAFF.

This clone was counted once. V gene TRBV28 combines with J gene TRBJ1-2; D gene ambiguous. Between the trimmed V and J ends, which lost 2 bases and 1 base, there was a span of 5 bases. The CDR3 covers 13 residues. Per the germline V gene, CDR1 is MDHEN and CDR2 is SYDVKM. The chain's CDR3 is CASSLNYNYGYTF. The CDR3 nucleotides are TGTGCCAGCAGTTTAAATTATAACTATGGCTACACCTTC.

The table lists this clone with a count of one. The chain joins TRBV6-6 to TRBJ1-2; weak D call: TRBD1 (5 bases). This CDR3 has 13 residues. The germline V and J ends were trimmed by 4 bases and 8 bases, with 14 bases remaining between them. The germline V gene encodes CDR1 MNHNY and CDR2 SVGAGI (reference sequence). The CDR3 is CASSSYGGSGYTF. For the CDR3, the DNA is TGTGCCAGCAGTTCCTACGGGGGTAGCGGCTACACCTTC.

A note on this clone: An end of the junction differs from the germline gene, which may be a read error. The chain employs TRBV5-1 and TRBJ2-6; TRBD2 might be the D (5 bases). Germline V gene data show CDR1 as SGHRS and CDR2 as YFSETQ. The CDR3 has 14 residues. The DNA for the CDR3 is TGTGCCAGCACCCCACCGGGAGGGGCCAACGTCCTGACTTTC. It specifies CASTPPGGANVLTF.

This chain uses TRBV5-6 with TRBJ2-1; 8 bases map to TRBD2. CDR3 length: 15 residues. Trimming at V came to 3 bases and at J to 8 bases, leaving 10 bases not matched to a gene. From germline, CDR1 is SGHDT and CDR2 YYEEEE. The CDR3 here is CASSYDGGAIHEQFF. CDR3 sequence (DNA): TGTGCCAGCAGCTATGACGGGGGGGCCATCCATGAGCAGTTCTTC.

The chain employs TRBV7-3 and TRBJ1-1; D is undetermined. Deletions cut 1 base from V and 2 bases from J, with 5 bases between. CDR1 SGHTA and CDR2 FQGTGA come from the germline V gene. The CDR3 extends over 13 amino acids. In nucleotides, the CDR3 is TGTGCCAGCAGCTTAATGGGTAACACTGAAGCTTTCTTT. Translation gives CASSLMGNTEAFF.

This clone was counted between two and nine times. This chain links TRBV27 with TRBJ1-2; no clear D gene. The V end lost 3 bases, the J end lost 7 bases, and 15 bases lay between the germline ends. The V gene's germline CDR1 is MNHEY and CDR2 SMNVEV (reference sequence). This CDR3 is built from 14 residues. CDR3 sequence (DNA): TGTGCCAGCAGTTTCACGGGATTCAGGAGTGGCTACACCTTC. It encodes CASSFTGFRSGYTF.

This chain uses TRBV5-1 with TRBJ2-2; D possibly uses TRBD1 or TRBD2 (6 bases each). Germline V gene sequence: CDR1 SGHRS, CDR2 YFSETQ. Trimming removed 1 base from V and 4 bases from J, with 11 bases in between. The CDR3 consists of 15 residues. CDR3 bases: TGCGCCAGCAGCTTGATAGAGGGGGGCACCGGGGAGCTGTTTTTT. It specifies CASSLIEGGTGELFF. The whole variable domain, remainder taken from reference TRBV5-1 and TRBJ2-2, is KAGVTQTPRYLIKTRGQQVTLSCSPISGHRSVSWYQQTPGQGLQFLFEYFSETQRNKGNFPGRFSGRQFSNSRSEMNVSTLELGDSALYLCASSLIEGGTGELFFGEGSRLTVL.

The chain employs TRBV7-3 and TRBJ2-1; 7 bases line up with TRBD2. This CDR3 spans 14 amino acids. Trimming at V came to 4 bases and at J to 9 bases, leaving 9 bases not matched to a gene. CDR1 is SGHTA and CDR2 is FQGTGA in the germline V gene. The CDR3 DNA sequence: TGTGCCAGCAGCTGGGGGGGAGGGCAAACTGAGCAGTTCTTC. It translates to CASSWGGGQTEQFF. The variable domain in full, completed from reference TRBV7-3 and TRBJ2-1, reads GAGVSQTPSNKVTEKGKYVELRCDPISGHTALYWYRQSLGQGPEFLIYFQGTGAADDSGLPNDRFFAVRPEGSVSTLKIQRTERGDSAVYLCASSWGGGQTEQFFGPGTRLTVL.